This T cell receptor (beta chain) was sequenced for a study of blood T cell repertoires in COVID-19. Study at large: PBMCs, B-cell-depleted T cells, or T cells provided the cDNA or gDNA that made up the material.

This CDR3 spans 15 amino acids. Germline values: CDR1 KGHSH, CDR2 LQKENI. V lost 8 bases and J 2 bases, leaving 16 bases between the germline ends. Assay: immunoSEQ multiplex PCR; the TCRdb copy retains only in-frame clones and omits some. The sample holds under 400,000 clones, 90% seen once. The chain couples TRBV18 to TRBJ1-5; tentative D call: TRBD1 (5 bases). The TCR originated in a man aged 18 to 30 with active or convalescent COVID-19. Sequencing was performed on peripheral blood. DNA for the CDR3: TGTGCCAGCACCATGGGATGGGGGGGCAATCAGCCCCAGCATTTT. Its translation is CASTMGWGGNQPQHF.